The 14 T cell receptor beta chains reported below all come from one sample, sequenced in a study of post-analysis software for immune sequencing data. Overall study findings and caveats: About five TRBV segments appeared more often in patients than in controls, and TRBV5-6, TRBV5-1 and TRBV20-1 were among these.

Prepared libraries of TCR beta cDNA carried unique molecular identifiers. TCRdb re-called the PCR reads with MiXCR, one entry per CDR3 protein. In the table there are hundreds of thousands of distinct CDR3 sequences, just under 30% of which are singletons. No cognate antigen is known for these TCRs. The sample consisted of blood. These receptors originate from a girl between 10 and 17 years old with multiple sclerosis.

The chain has TRBV10-3 and TRBJ2-3, with 13 bases that match TRBD2. V lost 10 bases, J lost 2 bases, and 3 bases stayed unmatched. The CDR3 runs to 14 residues. Germline V gene sequence: CDR1 ENHRY, CDR2 SYGVKD. CDR3 sequence reads: CATGTSGDTDTQYF. For the CDR3, the DNA is TGTGCCACCGGGACTAGCGGGGACACAGATACGCAGTATTTT.

The table lists this clonotype with a few counts. CDR3 bases: TGTGCCACCAGTGTCAGCGAGGGGGAGAACCGCACCGGGGAGCTGTTTTTT. It codes for CATSVSEGENRTGELFF. The chain joins TRBV24-1 to TRBJ2-2; perhaps TRBD1 as D (6 bases). This CDR3 comprises 17 residues. In germline, CDR1 is KGHDR, CDR2 SFDVKD. Between the trimmed V and J ends, which lost 5 bases and 4 bases, there was a span of 19 bases.

There are a few counts of this clonotype. The V call is TRBV6-6, the J call TRBJ1-4; perhaps TRBD1 as D (5 bases). The ends were cut back, 8 bases at V and 4 bases at J, with 11 bases in the middle. The CDR3 has 13 residues. CDR1 is MNHNY and CDR2 is SVGAGI in the germline V gene (reference sequence). CDR3 sequence reads: CASRGLLNEKLFF. CDR3 coding DNA: TGTGCCAGCCGGGGCCTCCTTAATGAAAAACTGTTTTTT.

The chain employs TRBV29-1 and TRBJ2-2; 7 bases map to TRBD2. V was clipped by 7 bases and J by 4 bases; unmatched bases: 12. Germline V gene data show CDR1 as SQVTM and CDR2 as ANQGSEA. This CDR3 has 15 residues. The CDR3 nucleotides are TGCAGCGCCTCGGGACGCGGGAGCGGCACCGGGGAGCTGTTTTTT. As protein: CSASGRGSGTGELFF.

This clonotype was detected a few times. The chain recombines TRBV20-1 with TRBJ2-3; 12 bases match TRBD2. V lost 4 bases and J lost 0; bases outside the gene matches: 5. CDR3 length equals 16 residues. The germline V gene has CDR1 DFQATT and CDR2 SNEGSKA (reference sequence). CDR3 region: CSATRLAGVSTDTQYF. The CDR3, as DNA: TGCAGTGCTACCCGACTAGCGGGGGTGAGCACAGATACGCAGTATTTT.

The rearrangement uses TRBV4-3 and TRBJ2-1, with D unresolved. The length of the CDR3 is 15 residues. V shed 0 bases and J shed 1 base, with 7 bases lying between them. Germline V gives CDR1 LGHNA, CDR2 YSLEER. The CDR3 spells CASSQDAVSYNEQFF. The DNA for the CDR3 is TGCGCCAGCAGCCAAGATGCGGTTTCCTACAATGAGCAGTTCTTC.

The chain recombines TRBV29-1 with TRBJ1-6, with TRBD1 matching over 8 bases. CDR3 length: 13 residues. CDR1 and CDR2 from the germline V gene are SQVTM and ANQGSEA. V lost 6 bases and J lost 9; bases outside the gene matches: 7. The CDR3 nucleotides are TGCAGCGTCTGGACAGGGCTTGGTTCACCCCTCCACTTT. Its protein is CSVWTGLGSPLHF.

This clonotype occurred many times. The DNA of the CDR3 is TGTGCCAGCAGTGCTAGTGGAGAGACCCAGTACTTC. It codes for CASSASGETQYF. The chain links TRBV2 to TRBJ2-5; no reliable D call. V shed 4 bases and J shed 4 bases, with 7 bases lying between them. The CDR3 has 12 residues. CDR1 SNHLY and CDR2 FYNNEI come from the germline V gene.

With respect to this clonotype: One base away lies a much larger clone, so this may be a sequencing read error. The CDR3 region is CSASAGDWGLQQYF. The DNA of the CDR3 is TGCAGTGCTAGCGCGGGTGACTGGGGGCTTCAGCAGTACTTC. The V gene is TRBV20-1, the J gene TRBJ2-5, with D perhaps matching TRBD1 (6 bases). The V gene lost 3 bases and the J gene lost 11 bases, with 22 bases spanning the gap. Germline CDR1 reads DFQATT; CDR2 reads SNEGSKA (reference sequence). CDR3 size: 14 residues.

About this clonotype itself: This clone may be a read error of a much larger clone one base away. V usage is TRBV2 and J usage is TRBJ2-7, with D perhaps matching TRBD1 or TRBD2 (5 bases each). Germline V gene lookup returns CDR1 SNHLY and CDR2 FYNNEI. The CDR3 is 13 amino acids. CDR3 nucleotides: TGTGCCAACAGTGAGACTGGGGGTTACGAGCAGTACTTC. Its translation is CANSETGGYEQYF.

Comments on this clonotype: A much larger clone differs by one base, so this may be a read error. The gene calls are TRBV6-6 and TRBJ2-4; a weak D match, TRBD2 (5 bases). The assigned J gene may be wrong: the sequence end matches TRBJ2-7 better. The germline CDR1 and CDR2 sequences are MNHNY and SVGAGI (reference sequence). The CDR3 runs to 12 residues. The CDR3 reads CACSRSGFEQYF. The CDR3 nucleotides are TGTGCCTGCAGTCGGTCGGGGTTCGAGCAGTACTTC.

About this clonotype itself: A read error may produce the germline difference seen at one junction end. V and J are TRBV5-1 and TRBJ2-3, with 8 bases fitting TRBD1. The CDR3 contains 13 residues. The V gene's germline CDR1 is SGHRS and CDR2 YFSETQ. This CDR3 is CASSDRGTDTRYF. CDR3 sequence (DNA): TGCGCCAGCTCCGACAGGGGAACAGATACGCGGTATTTT.

The CDR3 is CASSLASWAPDTQYF. CDR3 nucleotide sequence: TGTGCCAGCAGCTTAGCTTCGTGGGCCCCAGATACGCAGTATTTT. The rearrangement joins TRBV7-2 to TRBJ2-3, with unresolved D. Germline V gives CDR1 SGHTA, CDR2 FQGNSA. The CDR3 has 15 amino acids. V was clipped by 0 bases and J by 4 bases, with 11 bases between them.

The chain couples TRBV28 to TRBJ2-6; D is ambiguous. The CDR3 consists of 16 residues. The V and J ends lost 1 base and 0 bases respectively, with 7 bases between them. Looked up from germline, CDR1 is MDHEN and CDR2 is SYDVKM. The CDR3 sequence is CASSLYPSSGANVLTF. The DNA of the CDR3 is TGTGCCAGCAGTTTATATCCGAGCTCTGGGGCCAACGTCCTGACTTTC.